This is a list of T cell receptor beta chains from one sample in a study of post-analysis software for immune sequencing data. TCRdb passed the PCR reads through MiXCR, listing each CDR3 protein once. The data contain roughly 600,000 distinct CDR3 sequences, around 44% of them seen just once; the ten biggest clones take up roughly 1.7%. The material sequenced was blood. Receptors originate from a girl aged 5-17 years with multiple sclerosis. Each CDR3 is given with its conserved first and last residue. The D gene is left open where the match is weak. The size entry is marked missing in some rows and otherwise reads once, few, many or a size class.

CDR3 length	D gene	V gene	J gene	clone size	CDR3 protein	CDR3 DNA
13	TRBD1	TRBV3-1	TRBJ1-2	-	CASSQVQGAGYTF	TGTGCCAGCAGCCAAGTACAGGGGGCCGGCTACACCTTC
13	-	TRBV12-3/TRBV12-4	TRBJ1-5	-	CASRRGADQPQHF	TGTGCCAGCCGGAGGGGGGCGGATCAGCCCCAGCATTTT
13	-	TRBV12-3/TRBV12-4	TRBJ2-7	-	CASSDTGNWEQYF	TGTGCCAGCAGTGACACGGGTAACTGGGAGCAGTACTTC
15	-	TRBV5-1	TRBJ2-7	many	CASSKSPRTGYEQYF	TGCGCCAGCAGCAAGAGCCCGAGGACGGGCTACGAGCAGTACTTC
15	TRBD1	TRBV12-3/TRBV12-4	TRBJ2-7	few	CASSPSGGRGHEQYF	TGTGCCAGCAGTCCCTCAGGGGGCAGGGGGCACGAGCAGTACTTC
14	-	TRBV5-1	TRBJ2-7	-	CASSLGSKSYEQYF	TGCGCCAGCAGCTTGGGTTCCAAATCCTACGAGCAGTACTTC
17	TRBD1	TRBV6-5	TRBJ2-7	-	CASSSSPLDRGRYGQYF	TGTGCCAGCAGTTCTTCCCCTCTCGACAGGGGTAGATACGGGCAGTACTTC
15	TRBD2	TRBV12-3/TRBV12-4	TRBJ2-3	few	CASSNGLAGGGTQYF	TGTGCCAGCAGTAACGGACTAGCGGGAGGGGGGACGCAGTATTTT
15	TRBD2	TRBV12-3/TRBV12-4	TRBJ2-1	few	CASTLTSGSANEQFF	TGTGCCAGCACCTTGACTAGCGGGAGTGCCAATGAGCAGTTCTTC
13	-	TRBV6-5	TRBJ2-3	few	CASSYLVGDTQYF	TGTGCCAGCAGTTATCTTGTAGGAGATACGCAGTATTTT
13	TRBD1	TRBV20-1	TRBJ1-2	-	CSARVSGQGDYTF	TGCAGTGCTAGAGTTTCCGGACAGGGAGACTACACCTTC
14	TRBD1	TRBV12-3/TRBV12-4	TRBJ2-7	-	CASSRWDRGREQYF	TGTGCCAGCAGTCGTTGGGACAGGGGGCGGGAGCAGTACTTC
16	-	TRBV3-1	TRBJ2-1	-	CASRNRGRGTYNEQFF	TGTGCCAGCAGGAACCGGGGGCGGGGGACGTACAATGAGCAGTTCTTC
15	TRBD1	TRBV3-1	TRBJ1-5	-	CASSQGVQGRWPQHF	TGTGCCAGCAGCCAAGGGGTACAGGGGCGGTGGCCCCAGCATTTT
14	-	TRBV6-2/TRBV6-3	TRBJ2-7	few	CASSYELGGVEQYF	TGTGCCAGCAGTTACGAGCTAGGGGGTGTCGAGCAGTACTTC
15	TRBD1	TRBV5-1	TRBJ2-7	few	CASSRGQGYFYEQYF	TGCGCCAGCAGCAGAGGACAGGGATACTTCTACGAGCAGTACTTC
15	-	TRBV5-1	TRBJ2-5	-	CASKAMGEGSETQYF	TGCGCCAGCAAGGCCATGGGTGAAGGGTCCGAGACCCAGTACTTC
15	-	TRBV29-1	TRBJ2-7	-	CSVEQGTYPSYEQYF	TGCAGCGTTGAACAGGGTACCTATCCCTCCTACGAGCAGTACTTC
13	TRBD1	TRBV2	TRBJ1-5	-	CASSRDRAQPQHF	TGTGCCAGCAGTAGGGACAGGGCTCAGCCCCAGCATTTT
17	TRBD2	TRBV12-3/TRBV12-4	TRBJ2-7	-	CASSPGTSGRAIDEQYF	TGTGCCAGCAGTCCGGGGACTAGCGGGAGGGCCATAGATGAGCAGTACTTC
15	TRBD1	TRBV3-1	TRBJ1-1	-	CASSPRQGGGAEAFF	TGTGCCAGCAGCCCTAGACAGGGGGGTGGCGCTGAAGCTTTCTTT
14	TRBD1	TRBV20-1	TRBJ2-5	few	CSASRGTIQETQYF	TGCAGTGCTAGCAGGGGGACCATTCAAGAGACCCAGTACTTC
15	TRBD1	TRBV5-5	TRBJ1-1	few	CASSQRPGQGGEAFF	TGTGCCAGCAGCCAAAGACCGGGACAGGGGGGAGAAGCTTTCTTT